A single sample is the source of the 28 T cell receptor beta chains below, sequenced in a study of CD4 T cells in relation to SARS-CoV-2 and coronaviruses. Clones were sequenced by immunoSEQ multiplex PCR, and TCRdb holds only the in-frame ones, with some missing. The sample lists some 19,000 clones, about three quarters occurring once. The antigens these receptors bind are not known. The unexposed donors gave CD4+ T cells in about 2011-2018, prior to COVID-19. The cells were cultured for roughly 11 days before CD4+ T cells were isolated. Sequenced material: CD4+ T cells from PBMCs, cultured in vitro. These receptors were obtained from a human donor in good health.

V is TRBV11-2 and J is TRBJ2-1; TRBD2 is a possible D gene (5 bases). V shed 5 bases and J shed 6 bases, with 17 bases lying between them. This CDR3 has 15 amino acids. CDR1 SGHAT and CDR2 FQNNGV come from the germline V gene. CDR3 nucleotides: TGTGCCAGCAGCAACCGGGATAGCTTGAGCAATGAGCAGTTCTTC. Translation gives CASSNRDSLSNEQFF.

The genes are TRBV7-8 and TRBJ2-6, with 8 bases lining up with TRBD2. Germline V CDR1 and CDR2: SGHVS, FQNEAQ. Trimming removed 5 bases from V and 0 bases from J; junction bases left unmatched: 3. This CDR3 spans 16 amino acids. In DNA, the CDR3 is TGTGCCAGCAGCCGAGCGGGGGCCTCTGGGGCCAACGTCCTGACTTTC. Translating it yields CASSRAGASGANVLTF.

This clone was seen once. The rearrangement links TRBV4-1 to TRBJ2-3, with 13 bases identical to TRBD2. The germline V gene encodes CDR1 MGHRA and CDR2 YSYEKL. Trimming at V came to 0 bases and at J to 4 bases, leaving 4 bases not matched to a gene. The CDR3 has 17 residues. As DNA, the CDR3 is TGCGCCAGCAGCCAAGATAGGACTAGCGGGAGATCAGATACGCAGTATTTT. Its translation is CASSQDRTSGRSDTQYF.

This chain uses TRBV18 with TRBJ2-7; the D call may be TRBD1 or TRBD2 (6 bases each). The germline CDR1 and CDR2 sequences are KGHSH and LQKENI. Trimming pared 4 bases from V and 6 bases from J, leaving 16 bases between. The CDR3 is 14 amino acids. The CDR3 sequence: CASSQEGGLGEQYF. The DNA for the CDR3 is TGTGCCAGCTCACAGGAGGGGGGTTTAGGCGAGCAGTACTTC.

V is TRBV12-3 or TRBV12-4 and J is TRBJ1-1; no clear D. With 6 bases removed from V and 0 bases from J, the gap between germline ends came to 8 bases. The CDR3 totals 13 residues. The CDR3 bases are TGTGCCAGCAGCTTCAACATGAACACTGAAGCTTTCTTT. It translates to CASSFNMNTEAFF.

The rearrangement uses TRBV19 and TRBJ2-3; D call uncertain. Trimming cost V 3 bases and J 3 bases, with 13 bases left between them. Germline lookup yields CDR1 LNHDA and CDR2 SQIVND (reference sequence). This CDR3 is built from 15 residues. The CDR3 is CASSIGPPATDTQYF. CDR3 coding DNA: TGTGCCAGTAGTATTGGACCCCCCGCAACAGATACGCAGTATTTT.

The chain has TRBV27 and TRBJ1-2; weak D call: TRBD1 (5 bases). This CDR3 spans 15 amino acids. V gave up 5 bases and J gave up 0 bases, with 13 bases separating them. Looked up from germline, CDR1 is MNHEY and CDR2 is SMNVEV (reference sequence). The CDR3 DNA follows: TGTGCCAGCAGTCCCCGGGACGGCACTAACTATGGCTACACCTTC. Translating it yields CASSPRDGTNYGYTF.

The V and J genes are TRBV7-3 and TRBJ2-1; TRBD2 agrees at 14 bases. V gave up 5 bases and J gave up 5 bases; unmatched junction bases: 14. The CDR3 runs to 19 residues. Per the germline V gene, CDR1 is SGHTA and CDR2 is FQGTGA. The CDR3 nucleotides read TGTGCCAGCAGCCCCCGGGGACTAGCGGGAGTTTCGAGTAACAATGAGCAGTTCTTC. Translated: CASSPRGLAGVSSNNEQFF.

The chain joins TRBV6-1 to TRBJ2-3, with no clear D. Trimming took off 2 bases at V and 3 bases at J, with 12 bases between the two ends. The CDR3 contains 15 residues. The germline CDR1 and CDR2 sequences are MNHNS and SASEGT. CDR3 bases: TGTGCCAGCAGTGAACTCTCCCGACGAACAGATACGCAGTATTTT. As protein: CASSELSRRTDTQYF.

The rearrangement uses TRBV25-1 and TRBJ2-3; D is possibly TRBD1 (5 bases). V lost 6 bases, J lost 6 bases, and 10 bases lay in between. The V gene's germline CDR1 is MGHDK and CDR2 SYGVNS. The CDR3 is made up of 12 amino acids. CDR3 loop: CASSRVEDTQYF. The CDR3 nucleotides are TGTGCCAGCAGCAGGGTGGAGGATACGCAGTATTTT.

The V call is TRBV19, the J call TRBJ2-7; 12 bases line up with TRBD2. V lost 3 bases and J lost 3; bases outside the gene matches: 0. Per germline, CDR1 LNHDA and CDR2 SQIVND (reference sequence). The CDR3 has 14 amino acids. Here the CDR3 reads CASSMTSGSYEQYF. CDR3 DNA: TGTGCCAGTAGTATGACTAGCGGGAGCTACGAGCAGTACTTC.

The J gene is TRBJ2-1, the V gene TRBV10-3, with 10 nucleotides matching TRBD2. CDR1 is ENHRY, CDR2 SYGVKD, per germline. The length of the CDR3 is 13 residues. V gave up 6 bases and J gave up 8 bases; unmatched junction bases: 4. The CDR3 sequence: CAISRTSGDEQFF. The CDR3 DNA reads as TGTGCCATCAGCCGGACTAGCGGCGATGAGCAGTTCTTC.

The genes are TRBV3-1 (or the pseudogene TRBV3-2) and TRBJ1-2, with D possibly matching TRBD1 (5 bases). CDR3 length equals 15 residues. Trimming pared 3 bases from V and 7 bases from J, leaving 18 bases between. Germline CDR1 reads LGHDT; CDR2 reads YNNKEL (reference sequence). The CDR3 sequence is CASSQTSGTGGGYTF. CDR3 DNA sequence: TGTGCCAGCAGCCAGACCTCAGGGACGGGTGGTGGCTACACCTTC.

V gene TRBV30 combines with J gene TRBJ1-5, with D maybe TRBD1 (5 bases). The germline V gene has CDR1 GTSNPN and CDR2 SVGIG (reference sequence). CDR3 length equals 14 residues. With 4 bases removed from V and 1 base from J, the gap between germline ends came to 11 bases. The CDR3 loop is CAWTGAGSNQPQHF. The DNA for the CDR3 is TGTGCCTGGACTGGGGCAGGGAGCAATCAGCCCCAGCATTTT.

The rearrangement links TRBV3-1 (or the pseudogene TRBV3-2) to TRBJ1-6; no reliable D call. This CDR3 comprises 14 residues. Germline lookup yields CDR1 LGHDT and CDR2 YNNKEL (reference sequence). Trimming pared 4 bases from V and 10 bases from J, leaving 14 bases between. CDR3 sequence (DNA): TGTGCCAGCAGCCCGCGGGGAGGAAGGTCACCCCTCCACTTT. It yields the protein CASSPRGGRSPLHF.

This CDR3 is CASSDLGQAKDPYGYTF. CDR3 coding DNA: TGTGCCAGCAGCGACTTGGGACAGGCCAAGGATCCCTATGGCTACACCTTC. The chain uses TRBV7-9 and TRBJ1-2; 8 bases map to TRBD1. The V gene's germline CDR1 is SEHNR and CDR2 FQNEAQ (reference sequence). The CDR3 runs to 17 residues. Trimming removed 5 bases from V and 4 bases from J; junction bases left unmatched: 15.

The V call is TRBV2, the J call TRBJ2-6; possibly TRBD2 for D (5 bases). CDR3 length equals 16 residues. CDR1 and CDR2 from the germline V gene are SNHLY and FYNNEI. Trimming shortened V by 6 bases and J by 0 bases, and 12 bases separated the two germline ends. The CDR3 region is CASRRESSSGANVLTF. In nucleotides, the CDR3 is TGTGCCAGCAGGAGGGAGTCCAGCTCTGGGGCCAACGTCCTGACTTTC.

The rearrangement links TRBV14 to TRBJ2-5; D gene uncertain. From germline, CDR1 is SGHDN and CDR2 FVKESK. The V and J ends lost 2 bases and 1 base respectively, with 20 bases between them. The CDR3 extends over 18 amino acids. CDR3 sequence: CASSQLPSWRAGQETQYF. CDR3 DNA sequence: TGTGCCAGCAGCCAACTCCCCTCCTGGAGAGCCGGCCAAGAGACCCAGTACTTC.

Only a few counts were recorded for this clone. The chain carries TRBV7-2 and TRBJ1-5, with 8 bases matching TRBD1. The V gene end was trimmed by 1 base and the J gene end by 6 bases; junction bases not matched to a gene: 5. Germline V gene data show CDR1 as SGHTA and CDR2 as FQGNSA. CDR3 size: 15 residues. CDR3 protein: CASSLGTGMGQPQHF. The CDR3 region has the DNA TGTGCCAGCAGCTTAGGGACAGGGATGGGTCAGCCCCAGCATTTT.

The CDR3 bases are TGTGCCAGCAGCCCGGGGGGCGGGACCCTCAATCAGCCCCAGCATTTT. Protein sequence: CASSPGGGTLNQPQHF. The rearrangement links TRBV7-2 to TRBJ1-5, with D maybe TRBD1 (6 bases). Per the germline V gene, CDR1 is SGHTA and CDR2 is FQGNSA. V gave up 5 bases and J gave up 3 bases, with 17 bases separating them. The CDR3 consists of 16 residues.

The chain couples TRBV7-2 to TRBJ2-3, with D uncertain. Germline V gene lookup returns CDR1 SGHTA and CDR2 FQGNSA. The CDR3 has 14 residues. Between the trimmed V and J ends, which lost 6 bases and 2 bases, there was a span of 12 bases. CDR3 nucleotide sequence: TGTGCCAGCAGGAAAAGGATTACCACAGATACGCAGTATTTT. Residues: CASRKRITTDTQYF.

The genes are TRBV4-3 and TRBJ1-6; weak D call: TRBD1 (6 bases). This CDR3 is 16 amino acids long. Trimming shortened V by 2 bases and J by 4 bases, and 12 bases separated the two germline ends. Germline loops: CDR1 LGHNA, CDR2 YSLEER. The CDR3 loop is CASSQWGQGYNSPLHF. CDR3 coding DNA: TGCGCCAGCAGCCAATGGGGACAAGGATATAATTCACCCCTCCACTTT.

The J gene is TRBJ2-7, the V gene TRBV6-5; TRBD2 matches at 12 bases. Trimming cost V 6 bases and J 3 bases; bases outside gene matches: 3. The length of the CDR3 is 14 residues. CDR1 is MNHEY, CDR2 SVGAGI, per germline. For the CDR3, the DNA is TGTGCCAGCAGGACTAGCGGGGGTTTCTACGAGCAGTACTTC. It encodes CASRTSGGFYEQYF.

This chain joins TRBV19 and TRBJ2-2; 11 bases map to TRBD2. Germline assignment: CDR1 LNHDA and CDR2 SQIVND (reference sequence). This CDR3 is 18 amino acids long. The V gene end was trimmed by 6 bases and the J gene end by 3 bases; junction bases not matched to a gene: 12. CDR3 sequence reads: CASRLQSSGGRDTGELFF. The CDR3, as DNA: TGTGCCAGTAGACTTCAGTCTAGCGGGGGGAGGGACACCGGGGAGCTGTTTTTT.

The V call is TRBV5-4, the J call TRBJ1-1; D unresolved. In germline, CDR1 is SGHNT, CDR2 YYREEE (reference sequence). V was shortened by 3 bases and J by 4 bases, with 13 bases between the two germline ends. CDR3 length equals 14 residues. The CDR3 bases are TGTGCCAGCAGCTCCCCCGGCTGGGGCACTGAAGCTTTCTTT. This encodes CASSSPGWGTEAFF.

The rearrangement links TRBV7-3 to TRBJ1-6; 8 nucleotides match TRBD1. CDR3 length equals 13 residues. Germline V gene data show CDR1 as SGHTA and CDR2 as FQGTGA. V was clipped by 5 bases and J by 10 bases; unmatched bases: 4. The CDR3 region has the DNA TGTGCCAGCAGCGCGACAGGGGAGTCACCCCTCCACTTT. The encoded protein is CASSATGESPLHF.

The genes are TRBV9 and TRBJ1-6, with D possibly being TRBD1 (5 bases). The CDR3 contains 13 residues. Germline CDR1 and CDR2: SGDLS and YYNGEE. Between the trimmed V and J ends, which lost 0 bases and 10 bases, there was a span of 8 bases. CDR3 loop: CASSVGQRSPLHF. The DNA of the CDR3 is TGTGCCAGCAGCGTAGGACAGCGATCACCCCTCCACTTT. The complete variable domain, with remaining parts taken from reference TRBV9 and TRBJ1-6, reads DSGVTQTPKHLITATGQRVTLRCSPRSGDLSVYWYQQSLDQGLQFLIQYYNGEERAKGNILERFSAQQFPDLHSELNLSSLELGDSALYFCASSVGQRSPLHFGNGTRLTVT.

V gene TRBV10-3 combines with J gene TRBJ2-7; D gene uncertain. The CDR3 has 11 amino acids. Between the trimmed V and J ends, which lost 10 bases and 6 bases, there was a span of 13 bases. Germline CDR1 reads ENHRY; CDR2 reads SYGVKD. The CDR3 spells CATGLLGEQYF. CDR3 DNA: TGTGCCACCGGTCTCTTGGGCGAGCAGTACTTC.